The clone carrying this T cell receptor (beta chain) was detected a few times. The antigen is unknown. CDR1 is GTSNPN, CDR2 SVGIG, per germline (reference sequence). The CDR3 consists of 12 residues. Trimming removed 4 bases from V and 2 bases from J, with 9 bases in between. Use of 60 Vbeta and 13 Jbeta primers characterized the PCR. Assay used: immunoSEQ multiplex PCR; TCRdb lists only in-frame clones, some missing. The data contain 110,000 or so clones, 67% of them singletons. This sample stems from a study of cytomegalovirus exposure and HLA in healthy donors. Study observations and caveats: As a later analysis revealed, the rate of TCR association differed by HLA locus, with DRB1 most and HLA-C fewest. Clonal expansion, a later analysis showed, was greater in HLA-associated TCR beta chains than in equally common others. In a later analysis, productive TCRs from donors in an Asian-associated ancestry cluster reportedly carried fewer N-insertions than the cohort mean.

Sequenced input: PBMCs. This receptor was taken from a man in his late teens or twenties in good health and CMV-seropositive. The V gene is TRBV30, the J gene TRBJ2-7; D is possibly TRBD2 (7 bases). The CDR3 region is CAWKGGAYEQYF. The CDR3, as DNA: TGTGCCTGGAAGGGGGGGGCCTACGAGCAGTACTTC.